Below, one T cell receptor beta chain is given with its context. TCRdb's copy holds only in-frame clones and misses some; the assay was immunoSEQ multiplex PCR. Found here are over 200,000 clones, around 81% of them singletons; the top ten hold 8% to 9%. This sample stems from a study of blood T cell repertoires in COVID-19. Background on the study: From T cells, B-cell-depleted T cells, or PBMCs came the material, which was cDNA or gDNA.

The study recruited people aged about 18 to 89 years across under 25 US areas. Clinical history reported by participants formed the basis on which cohorts were assigned. V was clipped by 8 bases and J by 1 base; unmatched bases: 5. The germline gives CDR1 MDHEN, CDR2 SYDVKM. The CDR3 is made up of 13 amino acids. The gene calls are TRBV28 and TRBJ2-7, with 7 bases matching TRBD1. The sequenced material came from PBMCs or T cells enriched from blood (not recorded which). The source is a woman between 50 and 59 years old with acute COVID-19. The CDR3 sequence is CASYLTGSYEQYF. The CDR3 DNA reads TGTGCCAGCTACCTGACAGGGTCCTACGAGCAGTACTTC. Full variable domain (outside the CDR3, taken from reference TRBV28 and TRBJ2-7): DVKVTQSSRYLVKRTGEKVFLECVQDMDHENMFWYRQDPGLGLRLIYFSYDVKMKEKGDIPEGYSVSREKKERFSLILESASTNQTSMYLCASYLTGSYEQYFGPGTRLTVT.